Shown below are 3 T cell receptor beta chains from a single sample sequenced in a study of T cell changes during pregnancy in multiple sclerosis. The assay was immunoSEQ multiplex PCR, and TCRdb's table has in-frame clones only and misses some. The sample lists some 41,000 clones; about 92% were seen once. Sequencing used CD8+ T cells from peripheral blood mononuclear cells, obtained in the first trimester of pregnancy. The receptors stem from a female donor with multiple sclerosis, enrolled in a pregnancy study.

The J gene is TRBJ2-7, the V gene TRBV19; TRBD1 aligns across 8 bases. This CDR3 is built from 15 residues. V was clipped by 5 bases and J by 2 bases; unmatched bases: 8. Germline loops: CDR1 LNHDA, CDR2 SQIVND (reference sequence). The CDR3 nucleotides read TGTGCCAGTAGTCCGATAACGGACAGGGCCTACGAGCAGTACTTC. It translates to CASSPITDRAYEQYF.

The V gene is TRBV9, the J gene TRBJ2-7; D is ambiguous. V lost 0 bases, J lost 0 bases, and 10 bases lay in between. From germline, CDR1 is SGDLS and CDR2 YYNGEE. The CDR3 is made up of 15 amino acids. In nucleotides, the CDR3 is TGTGCCAGCAGCGTAGAAGGCGGAACCTCCTACGAGCAGTACTTC. Protein product: CASSVEGGTSYEQYF.

The rearrangement joins TRBV7-9 to TRBJ1-1; the D gene is possibly TRBD1 (5 bases). The CDR3 has 16 residues. Germline CDR1 reads SEHNR; CDR2 reads FQNEAQ (reference sequence). The V gene lost 1 base and the J gene lost 10 bases, with 22 bases spanning the gap. This chain's CDR3 is CASSLDPGGRGPGAFF. Written as DNA, the CDR3 is TGTGCCAGCAGCTTAGACCCGGGGGGAAGGGGCCCGGGAGCTTTCTTT.